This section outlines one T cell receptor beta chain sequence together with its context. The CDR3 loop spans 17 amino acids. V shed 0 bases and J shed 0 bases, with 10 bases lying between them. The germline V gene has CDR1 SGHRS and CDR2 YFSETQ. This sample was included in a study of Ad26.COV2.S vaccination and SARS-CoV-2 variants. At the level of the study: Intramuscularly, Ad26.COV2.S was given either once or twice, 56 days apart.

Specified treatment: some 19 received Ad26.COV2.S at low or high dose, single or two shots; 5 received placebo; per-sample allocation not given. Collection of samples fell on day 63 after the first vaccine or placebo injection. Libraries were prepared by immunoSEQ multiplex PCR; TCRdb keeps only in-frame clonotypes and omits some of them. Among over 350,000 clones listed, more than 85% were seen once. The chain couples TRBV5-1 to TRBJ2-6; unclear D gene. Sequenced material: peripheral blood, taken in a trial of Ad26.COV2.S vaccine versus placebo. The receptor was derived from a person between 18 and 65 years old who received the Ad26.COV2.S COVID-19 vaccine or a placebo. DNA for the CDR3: TGCGCCAGCAGCTTGGGAGACGGAAACTCTGGGGCCAACGTCCTGACTTTC. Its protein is CASSLGDGNSGANVLTF. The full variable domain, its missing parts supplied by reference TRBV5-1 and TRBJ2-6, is KAGVTQTPRYLIKTRGQQVTLSCSPISGHRSVSWYQQTPGQGLQFLFEYFSETQRNKGNFPGRFSGRQFSNSRSEMNVSTLELGDSALYLCASSLGDGNSGANVLTFGAGSRLTVL.